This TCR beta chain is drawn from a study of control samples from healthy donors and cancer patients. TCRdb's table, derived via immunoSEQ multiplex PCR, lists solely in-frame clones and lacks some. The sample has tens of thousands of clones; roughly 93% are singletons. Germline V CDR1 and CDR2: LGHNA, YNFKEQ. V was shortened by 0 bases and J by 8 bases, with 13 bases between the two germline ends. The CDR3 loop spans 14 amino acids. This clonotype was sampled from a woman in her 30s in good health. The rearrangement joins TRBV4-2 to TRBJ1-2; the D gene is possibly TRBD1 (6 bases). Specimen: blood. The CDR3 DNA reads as TGTGCCAGCAGCCAAGATGGGGGGGCAGGCGGCTACACCTTC. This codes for CASSQDGGAGGYTF.